The 24 T cell receptor beta chains below come from one sample, sequenced in a study of shared clonotypes between healthy human individuals. The table came from immunoSEQ multiplex PCR; TCRdb's copy has only in-frame clones and leaves some out. The profile shows around 2,000,000 clones, just under 95% of them singletons. Terminally differentiated effector memory CD45RA+ cells were excluded from the naive CD8 cells, which were CD45RO-negative and positively selected for CCR7. Sequencing used naive CD8+ T cells sorted from blood. All receptors derive from a man between 18 and 29 years old in good health.

V and J are TRBV4-1 and TRBJ2-3, with 13 positions matching TRBD2. The CDR3 runs to 16 residues. The germline V gene encodes CDR1 MGHRA and CDR2 YSYEKL. The trim removed 8 bases at V and 4 bases at J, leaving 9 bases unmatched. Written as DNA, the CDR3 is TGCGCCAGCGCACCAAGACTAGCGGGGGGAGCAGATACGCAGTATTTT. Translation: CASAPRLAGGADTQYF.

This clone was counted once. This rearrangement joins TRBV27 to TRBJ1-2; unclear D gene. The germline V gene encodes CDR1 MNHEY and CDR2 SMNVEV (reference sequence). Trimming removed 2 bases from V and 0 bases from J, with 10 bases in between. This CDR3 spans 15 amino acids. The CDR3 sequence: CASSLTPFANYGYTF. In DNA form, the CDR3 reads TGTGCCAGCAGTTTAACGCCCTTTGCTAACTATGGCTACACCTTC.

The rearrangement uses TRBV7-9 and TRBJ2-5; possibly TRBD1 or TRBD2 for D (6 bases each). CDR1 is SEHNR, CDR2 FQNEAQ, per germline (reference sequence). With 1 base removed from V and 5 bases from J, the gap between germline ends came to 11 bases. There are 14 residues in the CDR3. CDR3 sequence: CASSLVGGWETQYF. The CDR3 DNA follows: TGTGCCAGCAGCTTAGTCGGGGGCTGGGAGACCCAGTACTTC. Combining the CDR3 with reference TRBV7-9 and TRBJ2-5 gives the whole variable domain DTGVSQNPRHKITKRGQNVTFRCDPISEHNRLYWYRQTLGQGPEFLTYFQNEAQLEKSRLLSDRFSAERPKGSFSTLEIQRTEQGDSAMYLCASSLVGGWETQYFGPGTRLLVL.

As concerns this clone: Other DNA variants within this sample encode the same CDR3. The rearrangement links TRBV27 to TRBJ2-3; D remains unclear. Trimming pared 2 bases from V and 0 bases from J, leaving 6 bases between. The CDR3 extends over 14 amino acids. Germline V gene lookup returns CDR1 MNHEY and CDR2 SMNVEV (reference sequence). The CDR3 DNA reads as TGTGCCAGCAGTTTAAGAACGAGCACAGATACGCAGTATTTT. It codes for CASSLRTSTDTQYF.

The V gene is TRBV7-8, the J gene TRBJ2-2; D is perhaps TRBD2 (6 bases). Per the germline V gene, CDR1 is SGHVS and CDR2 is FQNEAQ. CDR3 length: 16 amino acids. Trimming removed 5 bases at V and 3 bases at J, with 16 bases between. The CDR3 DNA is TGTGCCAGCAGCCCTCGACTAGGGATTGACACCGGGGAGCTGTTTTTT. As protein: CASSPRLGIDTGELFF.

V is TRBV15 and J is TRBJ1-2; the D gene is possibly TRBD1 (5 bases). CDR3 length: 13 amino acids. V gave up 4 bases and J gave up 7 bases, with 13 bases separating them. Germline lookup yields CDR1 LNHNV and CDR2 YYDKDF (reference sequence). This chain's CDR3 is CATSTMGGAGYTF. The DNA of the CDR3 is TGTGCCACCAGCACCATGGGAGGGGCTGGCTACACCTTC.

The chain recombines TRBV2 with TRBJ2-7, with TRBD2 identical over 11 bases. CDR1 is SNHLY and CDR2 is FYNNEI in the germline V gene. After removal of 6 bases from V and 6 bases from J, the junction contained 10 bases not matched to a gene. The CDR3 runs 15 residues. The CDR3 DNA reads as TGTGCCAGCAGCTACCCGACTAGCGGGGCTTCCGAGCAGTACTTC. This codes for CASSYPTSGASEQYF.

This clone is a singleton in its sample. Within the sample, other DNA sequences also encode this same CDR3. This sequence joins TRBV7-6 and TRBJ1-4, with a weak D call TRBD1 (5 bases). The germline gives CDR1 SGHVS, CDR2 FNYEAQ. The CDR3 is 14 amino acids. The V end lost 3 bases, the J end lost 5 bases, and 10 bases lay between the germline ends. The CDR3 loop reads CASSFGTGNEKLFF. The CDR3 DNA reads TGTGCCAGCAGCTTTGGGACGGGAAATGAAAAACTGTTTTTT. Variable domain in full (rest from reference TRBV7-6 and TRBJ1-4): GAGVSQSPRYKVTKRGQDVALRCDPISGHVSLYWYRQALGQGPEFLTYFNYEAQQDKSGLPNDRFSAERPEGSISTLTIQRTEQRDSAMYRCASSFGTGNEKLFFGSGTQLSVL.

The chain carries TRBV10-3 and TRBJ1-5; D unresolved. V was trimmed by 0 bases and J by 4 bases, leaving 10 bases between them. There are 15 residues in the CDR3. Per germline, CDR1 ENHRY and CDR2 SYGVKD. The CDR3 spells CAISESADRNQPQHF. The CDR3 region has the DNA TGTGCCATCAGTGAGTCGGCTGATCGAAATCAGCCCCAGCATTTT.

About this clone itself: Different DNA sequences within this sample yield the same CDR3. V is TRBV9 and J is TRBJ1-2; D ambiguous. The CDR3 loop spans 11 amino acids. Germline loops: CDR1 SGDLS, CDR2 YYNGEE. With 3 bases removed from V and 8 bases from J, the gap between germline ends came to 8 bases. The CDR3, as DNA: TGTGCCAGCAGCGCCCCTAGGGGCTACACCTTC. Translation: CASSAPRGYTF.

The chain links TRBV20-1 to TRBJ1-1, with TRBD1 as a possible D gene (5 bases). The CDR3 length is 11 residues. V dropped 6 bases and J dropped 6 bases, with 11 bases sitting between them. Germline CDR1 and CDR2: DFQATT and SNEGSKA (reference sequence). CDR3 in DNA: TGCAGTGCCCAGGGAGTCCCTGAAGCTTTCTTT. Translation gives CSAQGVPEAFF.

The rearrangement joins TRBV2 to TRBJ2-7, with a tentative D call TRBD1 (6 bases). The CDR3 spans 16 residues. The ends were cut back, 4 bases at V and 0 bases at J, with 16 bases in the middle. Germline V gives CDR1 SNHLY, CDR2 FYNNEI. The CDR3 DNA sequence: TGTGCCAGCAGTGCCCCAACAGGGCCAAGCTCCTACGAGCAGTACTTC. Its protein is CASSAPTGPSSYEQYF.

This rearrangement joins TRBV11-2 to TRBJ2-5, with D possibly being TRBD1 (6 bases). With 1 base removed from V and 5 bases from J, the gap between germline ends came to 14 bases. In germline, CDR1 is SGHAT, CDR2 FQNNGV. CDR3 length: 15 amino acids. The CDR3 bases are TGTGCCAGCAGCTTAGTAAAGGGGGTACTGGAGACCCAGTACTTC. Protein sequence: CASSLVKGVLETQYF.

This chain joins TRBV27 and TRBJ2-1; TRBD2 matches at 9 bases. The CDR3 is made up of 17 amino acids. The germline CDR1 and CDR2 sequences are MNHEY and SMNVEV (reference sequence). J gave up 8 bases and V 5 bases, and 16 bases lay outside the gene matches. In DNA form, the CDR3 reads TGTGCCAGCAGTCCCTACGCCGGGGCGGGAGGGATAGATGAGCAGTTCTTC. It yields the protein CASSPYAGAGGIDEQFF.

This clone was picked up one time. The V gene is TRBV5-4, the J gene TRBJ1-1; no reliable D call. V was shortened by 3 bases and J by 7 bases, with 10 bases between the two germline ends. Germline V gene data show CDR1 as SGHNT and CDR2 as YYREEE (reference sequence). This CDR3 is 12 amino acids long. CDR3 loop: CASSSEGGEAFF. As DNA, the CDR3 is TGTGCCAGCAGCTCGGAGGGTGGTGAAGCTTTCTTT.

The rearrangement uses TRBV7-9 and TRBJ2-3, with 7 positions matching TRBD2. The CDR3 spans 17 residues. Unmatched junction bases numbered 16, after V lost 5 bases and J lost 5 bases. The V gene's germline CDR1 is SEHNR and CDR2 FQNEAQ (reference sequence). CDR3 DNA: TGTGCCAGCAGCCCGCGCGGACTAGTGAGGCAGGAAGATACGCAGTATTTT. Amino acid sequence: CASSPRGLVRQEDTQYF.

The chain has TRBV4-1 and TRBJ2-5; 12 positions match TRBD1. This CDR3 is built from 19 residues. The J segment lost 5 bases and the V segment lost 4 bases, leaving 17 bases of the junction unmatched. Germline V gene lookup returns CDR1 MGHRA and CDR2 YSYEKL. CDR3 region: CASSPGGSPGQGARETQYF. The CDR3 DNA reads TGCGCCAGCAGCCCGGGAGGATCCCCGGGACAGGGGGCGCGTGAGACCCAGTACTTC.

The count of this clone is one. The CDR3: CASSPERAAYNEQFF. CDR3 DNA sequence: TGCGCCAGCAGCCCGGAGCGGGCAGCCTACAATGAGCAGTTCTTC. The chain employs TRBV5-1 and TRBJ2-1; TRBD2 might be the D (6 bases). CDR3 length equals 15 residues. CDR1 and CDR2 from the germline V gene are SGHRS and YFSETQ. Trimming pared 4 bases from V and 2 bases from J, leaving 13 bases between.

The gene calls are TRBV7-9 and TRBJ2-1; D is uncertain. The ends were cut back, 5 bases at V and 0 bases at J, with 20 bases in the middle. The CDR3 is 18 amino acids. Germline V CDR1 and CDR2: SEHNR, FQNEAQ (reference sequence). Here the CDR3 DNA reads TGTGCCAGCAGCCATCCCACTTTTGTGGGGTTCTCCTACAATGAGCAGTTCTTC. Amino acid sequence: CASSHPTFVGFSYNEQFF.

The chain recombines TRBV4-1 with TRBJ2-3, with 7 bases matching TRBD1. CDR1 and CDR2 (germline): MGHRA, YSYEKL. With V trimmed by 6 bases and J by 1 base, 10 bases remained unmatched. This CDR3 has 16 residues. In DNA form, the CDR3 reads TGCGCCAGCAGGCGGATACAGGGGAGCGGCACAGATACGCAGTATTTT. Protein: CASRRIQGSGTDTQYF.

The chain is built from TRBV5-8 and TRBJ1-4; D perhaps matches TRBD1 (5 bases). Deletions cut 0 bases from V and 8 bases from J, with 8 bases between. Germline loops: CDR1 SGHTS, CDR2 YDEGEE. CDR3 length: 13 residues. The CDR3 loop is CASSLAGDEKLFF. The CDR3, as DNA: TGTGCCAGCAGCTTGGCGGGGGACGAAAAACTGTTTTTT.

This clone occurred once. This chain joins TRBV15 and TRBJ2-7, with D perhaps matching TRBD1 (6 bases). Trimming removed 3 bases from V and 6 bases from J, with 21 bases in between. The CDR3 has 16 amino acids. In germline, CDR1 is LNHNV, CDR2 YYDKDF (reference sequence). The CDR3 spells CATSRAPGAEGGEQYF. In DNA form, the CDR3 reads TGTGCCACCAGCAGGGCGCCAGGGGCCGAGGGTGGCGAGCAGTACTTC.

The rearrangement joins TRBV28 to TRBJ1-1; D is ambiguous. The germline gives CDR1 MDHEN, CDR2 SYDVKM. This CDR3 region has 14 residues. The V end was cut by 0 bases, the J end by 6 bases, with 11 bases between. For the CDR3, the DNA is TGTGCCAGCAGTTTATGGGCAGGTATGGCTGAAGCTTTCTTT. Residues: CASSLWAGMAEAFF. Supplemented by reference TRBV28 and TRBJ1-1, the full variable domain reads DVKVTQSSRYLVKRTGEKVFLECVQDMDHENMFWYRQDPGLGLRLIYFSYDVKMKEKGDIPEGYSVSREKKERFSLILESASTNQTSMYLCASSLWAGMAEAFFGQGTRLTVV.

The V gene is TRBV13, the J gene TRBJ2-3; 8 positions agree with TRBD1. J gave up 5 bases and V 5 bases, and 15 bases lay outside the gene matches. CDR1 is PRHDT, CDR2 FYEKMQ, per germline (reference sequence). This CDR3 is 17 amino acids long. The DNA of the CDR3 is TGTGCCAGCAGCCACACCGAGATCTACAGGGGGAAAGATACGCAGTATTTT. Protein product: CASSHTEIYRGKDTQYF.